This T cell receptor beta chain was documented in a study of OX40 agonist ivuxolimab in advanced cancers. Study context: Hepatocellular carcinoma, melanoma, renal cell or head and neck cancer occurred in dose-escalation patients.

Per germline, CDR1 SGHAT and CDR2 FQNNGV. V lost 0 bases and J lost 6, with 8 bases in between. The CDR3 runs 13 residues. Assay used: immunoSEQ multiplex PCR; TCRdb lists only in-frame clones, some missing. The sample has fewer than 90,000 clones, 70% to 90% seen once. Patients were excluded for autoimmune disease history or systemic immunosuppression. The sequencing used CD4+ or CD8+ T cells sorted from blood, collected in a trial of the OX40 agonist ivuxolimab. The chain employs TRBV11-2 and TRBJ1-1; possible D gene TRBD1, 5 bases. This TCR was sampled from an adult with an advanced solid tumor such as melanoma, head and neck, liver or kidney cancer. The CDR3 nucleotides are TGTGCCAGCAGCTTAGAAAGGGGCGCTGAAGCTTTCTTT. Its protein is CASSLERGAEAFF.